This TCR beta chain was sequenced in a study of T-cell memory formation after mild COVID-19. As for the study in general: TCR clusters were mostly confined to one donor each.

TCRdb re-called the 5' RACE reads through MiXCR, storing one row per CDR3 protein. The sample holds more than 350,000 distinct CDR3 sequences, around 20% seen once. This clonotype was observed a handful of times. After removal of 3 bases from V and 5 bases from J, the junction contained 13 bases not matched to a gene. Germline V gives CDR1 SGHVS, CDR2 FQNEAQ. The CDR3 runs 18 residues. This TCR derives from an adult woman who had mild COVID-19 (a few samples of this study predate the infection). Cell type and time point are not known. The material sequenced was PBMCs or a T cell subset sorted from them (not recorded which). The chain links TRBV7-8 to TRBJ1-1, with 12 bases aligning to TRBD1. The CDR3 region has the DNA TGTGCCAGCAGCTTCGGCCGGGACAGGGGGCGCTTGGGAACTGAAGCTTTCTTT. Its translation: CASSFGRDRGRLGTEAFF.